This is a list of T cell receptor beta chains from one sample in a study of blood T cell repertoires in COVID-19. Clones were sequenced by immunoSEQ multiplex PCR, and TCRdb holds only the in-frame ones, with some missing. The table has hundreds of thousands of clones, roughly 86% seen once; the top ten hold roughly 1.9%. Sequences were obtained from PBMCs or T cells enriched from blood (not recorded which). These receptors were taken from a woman in her forties or fifties who had recovered from COVID-19. The CDR3 runs from the conserved cysteine through the conserved F or W. The D gene is left open where the match is weak. Where a row states a size, it is once, few, many or the class of an expanded clone; other rows omit it.

v_call	j_call	clone_size	d_call	cdr3_aa	cdr3_nt
TRBV19	TRBJ2-1	once	TRBD1	CASGIQGAHEQFF	TGTGCCAGTGGTATACAGGGGGCCCATGAGCAGTTCTTC
TRBV4-3	TRBJ1-1	NA	NA	CASSQDAGDEAFF	TGCGCCAGCAGCCAAGATGCAGGGGATGAAGCTTTCTTT
TRBV7-8	TRBJ1-5	NA	TRBD1	CASSLGDRAVSNQPQHF	TGTGCCAGCAGCTTAGGGGACAGGGCGGTGAGCAATCAGCCCCAGCATTTT
TRBV10-3	TRBJ2-7	few	TRBD2	CAISGNGLAGYHYEQYF	TGTGCCATCAGTGGGAATGGACTAGCGGGATATCACTACGAGCAGTACTTC
TRBV5-4	TRBJ2-5	NA	TRBD2	CASSLTSGGQTQYF	TGTGCCAGCAGCTTGACTAGCGGGGGCCAAACCCAGTACTTC
TRBV24-1	TRBJ2-3	NA	NA	CATSERVGGDTQYF	TGTGCCACCAGTGAACGCGTAGGGGGAGATACGCAGTATTTT
TRBV19	TRBJ1-2	NA	TRBD1	CASSILTGSGYTF	TGTGCCAGTAGTATTTTGACAGGGTCCGGCTACACCTTC
TRBV3-1/TRBV3-2	TRBJ2-1	NA	TRBD2	CASSSRLAGGAYNEQFF	TGTGCCAGCAGCTCCAGACTAGCGGGAGGGGCCTACAATGAGCAGTTCTTC
TRBV7-3	TRBJ1-6	NA	NA	CASSLTIQGNAPLHF	TGTGCCAGCAGCTTGACGATCCAGGGGAATGCACCCCTCCACTTT
TRBV27	TRBJ1-6	NA	NA	CASSSQGLGNSPLHF	TGTGCCAGCAGCTCACAGGGCCTAGGCAATTCACCCCTCCACTTT
TRBV28	TRBJ1-1	NA	TRBD1	CASSRTGVEAFF	TGTGCCAGCAGTCGGACAGGGGTGGAAGCTTTCTTT
TRBV4-3	TRBJ1-6	NA	NA	CASSQDSGAFPSPLHF	TGCGCCAGCAGCCAAGATTCGGGAGCATTTCCTTCACCCCTCCACTTT
TRBV6-2/TRBV6-3	TRBJ2-1	NA	NA	CASSSPDRPNYNEQFF	TGTGCCAGCAGTTCCCCCGACAGGCCGAACTACAATGAGCAGTTCTTC
TRBV11-2	TRBJ1-6	NA	NA	CASSLQGNSPLHF	TGTGCCAGCAGCTTGCAGGGAAACTCACCCCTCCACTTT
TRBV19	TRBJ2-1	NA	NA	CASSIAWTNNEQFF	TGTGCCAGTAGTATAGCGTGGACTAACAATGAGCAGTTCTTC
TRBV5-1	TRBJ2-2	NA	TRBD1	CASSRQGATGELFF	TGCGCCAGCAGCCGACAGGGAGCCACCGGGGAGCTGTTTTTT
TRBV5-6	TRBJ1-1	few	NA	CASSPWTFGTEAFF	TGTGCCAGCAGCCCATGGACATTTGGGACTGAAGCTTTCTTT
TRBV7-9	TRBJ2-5	NA	NA	CATSMEGETQYF	TGTGCCACCTCTATGGAGGGAGAGACCCAGTACTTC
TRBV5-3	TRBJ2-7	NA	NA	CARSLLGRDISYEQYF	TGTGCCAGAAGCTTGTTGGGGAGGGACATCTCCTACGAGCAGTACTTC
TRBV6-2/TRBV6-3	TRBJ2-7	NA	TRBD1	CASSAQDRGSYEQYF	TGTGCCAGCAGCGCCCAGGACAGGGGAAGCTACGAGCAGTACTTC
TRBV6-5	TRBJ2-1	once	TRBD2	CATRMRETNEQFF	TGTGCCACCCGGATGCGGGAGACCAATGAGCAGTTCTTC
TRBV23-1	TRBJ1-5	NA	TRBD1	CASGQGEEPQHF	TGCGCCAGCGGACAGGGTGAGGAGCCCCAGCATTTT
TRBV7-6	TRBJ2-1	NA	NA	CASSLAWVGRFNEQFF	TGTGCCAGCAGCTTAGCCTGGGTGGGGAGATTCAATGAGCAGTTCTTC
TRBV7-9	TRBJ1-5	NA	NA	CASSLATRDQPQHF	TGTGCCAGCAGCTTAGCGACTCGAGATCAGCCCCAGCATTTT
TRBV6-5	TRBJ1-4	NA	NA	CASHIHTNEKLFF	TGTGCCAGCCACATACACACTAATGAAAAACTGTTTTTT
TRBV19	TRBJ1-5	NA	NA	CASSIDLVAARAGPVRNQPQHF	TGTGCCAGTAGTATAGATCTTGTGGCGGCACGGGCAGGGCCAGTTCGCAATCAGCCCCAGCATTTT
TRBV15	TRBJ1-5	NA	TRBD1	CATSREQGIYSNQPQHF	TGTGCCACCAGCAGGGAACAGGGGATTTATAGCAATCAGCCCCAGCATTTT
TRBV5-4	TRBJ2-3	NA	TRBD2	CASSLGTSGRAVQYF	TGTGCCAGCAGCTTGGGGACTAGCGGGAGGGCGGTGCAGTATTTT
TRBV30	TRBJ1-1	NA	NA	CAWYWGRTREAFF	TGTGCCTGGTATTGGGGCAGGACCCGAGAAGCTTTCTTT
TRBV7-3	TRBJ1-1	NA	NA	CASSLGAGFEAFF	TGTGCCAGCAGCTTAGGAGCTGGATTTGAAGCTTTCTTT
TRBV6-2/TRBV6-3	TRBJ2-1	NA	TRBD2	CASRYWTSGSHEQFF	TGTGCCAGCAGATACTGGACTAGCGGGAGCCATGAGCAGTTCTTC
TRBV9	TRBJ1-4	NA	NA	CASSPGQRGNNEKLFF	TGTGCCAGCAGCCCCGGACAGAGGGGAAATAATGAAAAACTGTTTTTT
TRBV5-3	TRBJ1-5	NA	NA	CARSHTGCQPQHF	TGTGCCAGAAGCCACACAGGGTGTCAGCCCCAGCATTTT
TRBV7-2	TRBJ1-1	NA	TRBD1	CASGDRFEAFF	TGTGCCAGCGGGGACAGATTTGAAGCTTTCTTT
TRBV5-5	TRBJ2-2	NA	TRBD1	CASSSPGDSHTGELFF	TGTGCCAGCAGCTCACCCGGGGACAGTCACACCGGGGAGCTGTTTTTT
TRBV23-1	TRBJ2-7	few	NA	CASSQSRQGTYEQYF	TGCGCCAGCAGTCAATCTAGGCAGGGGACCTACGAGCAGTACTTC
TRBV5-1	TRBJ2-3	NA	NA	CASSLSGFSTDTQYF	TGCGCCAGCAGCTTGAGCGGATTTAGCACAGATACGCAGTATTTT
TRBV2	TRBJ2-5	NA	TRBD2	CASRKEGLAGGRGETQYF	TGTGCCAGCAGGAAAGAGGGACTAGCGGGGGGCCGGGGAGAGACCCAGTACTTC
TRBV2	TRBJ2-5	NA	TRBD1	CASTRTGGLETQYF	TGTGCCAGCACCCGAACAGGGGGCCTGGAGACCCAGTACTTC
TRBV7-2	TRBJ1-6	NA	NA	CASSPTGNSPLHF	TGTGCCAGCAGCCCCACGGGGAATTCACCCCTCCACTTT
TRBV28	TRBJ1-5	NA	TRBD1	CATQINRGGNQPQHF	TGTGCCACCCAAATAAACAGGGGGGGGAATCAGCCCCAGCATTTT
TRBV6-4	TRBJ1-5	NA	NA	CASSENRGQPQHF	TGTGCCAGCAGTGAAAACCGAGGTCAGCCCCAGCATTTT
TRBV19	TRBJ2-1	once	NA	CASSTGGSYNEQFF	TGTGCCAGTAGCACCGGGGGCTCCTACAATGAGCAGTTCTTC
TRBV5-8	TRBJ1-5	NA	TRBD1	CASSEGTGGGQPQHF	TGTGCCAGCAGCGAAGGGACAGGGGGAGGTCAGCCCCAGCATTTT
TRBV25-1	TRBJ2-7	NA	NA	CASSEVSRGKNEQYF	TGTGCCAGCAGTGAAGTTTCCAGGGGAAAGAACGAGCAGTACTTC
TRBV15	TRBJ1-2	NA	NA	CATSREQLYGYTF	TGTGCCACCAGCAGAGAACAGTTATATGGCTACACCTTC
TRBV2	TRBJ1-1	NA	NA	CASSAYRTLNTEAFF	TGTGCCAGCAGTGCTTACAGGACCTTGAACACTGAAGCTTTCTTT
TRBV7-8	TRBJ2-7	NA	TRBD1	CASSLQNPGQGLEQYF	TGTGCCAGCAGCTTACAAAACCCGGGACAGGGGCTCGAGCAGTACTTC
TRBV19	TRBJ2-4	NA	TRBD1	CASSLTGVNIQYF	TGTGCCAGTAGCCTGACAGGGGTTAACATTCAGTACTTC
TRBV4-2	TRBJ1-2	NA	NA	CASSGGEGYTF	TGTGCCAGCAGCGGGGGGGAGGGCTACACCTTC
TRBV6-5	TRBJ1-2	NA	NA	CASSFTELYGYTF	TGTGCCAGCAGTTTTACAGAACTCTATGGCTACACCTTC
TRBV18	TRBJ1-6	NA	TRBD1	CASSPTGQNNSPLHF	TGTGCCAGCTCACCCACGGGACAGAATAATTCACCCCTCCACTTT
TRBV7-9	TRBJ2-7	NA	TRBD1	CASRKGVRDRGPYEQYF	TGTGCCAGCAGAAAAGGGGTGCGGGACAGGGGACCCTACGAGCAGTACTTC
TRBV5-4	TRBJ1-2	few	TRBD1	CASSRGQGREYYGYTF	TGTGCCAGCAGCAGGGGACAGGGTAGGGAATACTATGGCTACACCTTC
TRBV25-1	TRBJ2-3	NA	NA	CASSEGGPTDTQYF	TGTGCCAGCAGTGAGGGGGGACCCACAGATACGCAGTATTTT
TRBV19	TRBJ2-2	NA	TRBD1	CASSTGQLRGELFF	TGTGCCAGTAGTACGGGACAGTTGCGCGGGGAGCTGTTTTTT
TRBV11-2	TRBJ1-2	NA	NA	CASSLSPPGATF	TGTGCCAGCAGCTTAAGCCCCCCAGGCGCAACCTTC